A single T cell receptor beta chain is shown here with its context. What it binds is not known. CDR3 size: 15 residues. Trimming took 4 bases from V and 6 from J; bases not matched to a gene: 6. The germline V gene has CDR1 LGHNA and CDR2 YSLEER. The data belong to a study of identical twins. TCRdb called the 5' RACE reads again in MiXCR, with one record for every CDR3 protein. The repertoire has roughly 720,000 distinct CDR3 sequences, 18% of them found once; the top ten carry 10% to 15%. Study findings and constraints: Twins' excess sharing was less marked for out-of-frame beta sequences.

This sample was shared with a second study, whose subject was T cells expressing NK-cell markers. That investigation notes: There remained a lack of clarity about HCMV specificity of expanded NKG2C+ T cell clones.

What was sequenced was PBMCs. The receptor's source is a woman between 18 and 30 years old in good health. V gene TRBV4-3 combines with J gene TRBJ2-3; 11 nucleotides agree with TRBD2. For the CDR3, the DNA is TGCGCCAGCAGCCCGGCCCCTAGCGGGAGGGATACGCAGTATTTT. The encoded protein is CASSPAPSGRDTQYF.